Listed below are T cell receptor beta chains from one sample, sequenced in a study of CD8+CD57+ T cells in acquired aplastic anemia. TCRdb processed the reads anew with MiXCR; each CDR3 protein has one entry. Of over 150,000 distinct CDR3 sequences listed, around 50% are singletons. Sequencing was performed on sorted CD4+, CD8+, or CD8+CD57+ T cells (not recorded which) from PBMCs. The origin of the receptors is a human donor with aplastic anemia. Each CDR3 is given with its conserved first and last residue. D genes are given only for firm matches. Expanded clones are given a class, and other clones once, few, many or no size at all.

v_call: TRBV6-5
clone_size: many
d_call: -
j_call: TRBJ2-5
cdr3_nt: TGTGCCAGCAGTTACGGGGGATTATCGGGGGAGACCCAGTACTTC
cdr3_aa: CASSYGGLSGETQYF

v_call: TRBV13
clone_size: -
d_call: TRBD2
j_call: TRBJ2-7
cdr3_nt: TGTGCCAGCAGCACCCTTCTAGCGGGAGAGCAGTACTTC
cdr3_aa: CASSTLLAGEQYF

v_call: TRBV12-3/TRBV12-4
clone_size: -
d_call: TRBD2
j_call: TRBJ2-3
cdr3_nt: TGTGCCAGCAGTTTAAGGGCAGCGGGGGTCCCTCGGCTCACAGATATGCAGTATTTT
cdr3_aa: CASSLRAAGVPRLTDMQYF

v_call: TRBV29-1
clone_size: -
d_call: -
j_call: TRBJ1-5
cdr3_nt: TGCAGTATCAAGTCAGGGGATGGGCAGCCCCAGCATTTT
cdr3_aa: CSIKSGDGQPQHF

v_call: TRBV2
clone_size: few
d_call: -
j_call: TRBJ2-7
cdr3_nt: TGTGCCAGCAGTGAAATCTGGGGGCTTCCTCAATACGAGCAGTACTTC
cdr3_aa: CASSEIWGLPQYEQYF

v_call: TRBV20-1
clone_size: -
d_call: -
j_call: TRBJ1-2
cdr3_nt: TGCAGTGCTAGCGGAGGGTCGGGCTATGGCTACACCTTC
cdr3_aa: CSASGGSGYGYTF

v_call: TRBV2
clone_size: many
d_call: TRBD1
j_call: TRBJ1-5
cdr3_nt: TGTGCCAGCAGGCCAGGGGGAGGCAATCAGCCCCAGCATTTT
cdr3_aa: CASRPGGGNQPQHF

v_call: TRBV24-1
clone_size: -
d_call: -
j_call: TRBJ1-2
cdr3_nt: TGTGCCATCTCGTCGGGACCGATGGATGGCTACACCTTC
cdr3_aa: CAISSGPMDGYTF

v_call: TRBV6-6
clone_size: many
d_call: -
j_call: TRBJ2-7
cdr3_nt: TGTGCCAGCAGTTACGATGGCTGGAGTTACGAGCAGTACTTC
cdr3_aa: CASSYDGWSYEQYF

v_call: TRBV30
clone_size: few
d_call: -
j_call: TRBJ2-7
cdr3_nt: TGTGCCTGGAGTGATGGGGGTCGATACGAGCAGTACTTC
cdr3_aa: CAWSDGGRYEQYF

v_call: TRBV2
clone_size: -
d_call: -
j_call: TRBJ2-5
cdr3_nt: TGTGCCAGCAGAGCCCCGGAGACCCAGTACTTC
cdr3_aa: CASRAPETQYF

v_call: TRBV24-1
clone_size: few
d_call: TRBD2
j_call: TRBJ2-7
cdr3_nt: TGTGCCACCAGTGACTTAAGCGGGAGGGCCCGATTGGGTGAGCAGTACTTC
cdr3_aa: CATSDLSGRARLGEQYF

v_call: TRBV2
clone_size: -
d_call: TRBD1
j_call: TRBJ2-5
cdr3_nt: TGTGCCAGCAGGCGACAGGGGGCGGAGACCCAGTACTTC
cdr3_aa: CASRRQGAETQYF

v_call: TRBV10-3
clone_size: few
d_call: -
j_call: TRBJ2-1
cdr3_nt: TGTGCCAGCAGTGAGAATCCCGGGACTCCCGGAGAGCAGTTCTTC
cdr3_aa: CASSENPGTPGEQFF

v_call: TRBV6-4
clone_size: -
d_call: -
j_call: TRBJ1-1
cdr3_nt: TGTGCCAGCAGCGCCAGGGAGAACACTGACGCCTTCTTT
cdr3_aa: CASSARENTDAFF

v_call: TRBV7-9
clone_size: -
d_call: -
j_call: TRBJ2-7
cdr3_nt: TGTGCCAGCAGCTTCCGAGCCACTAGCCCGTACGAGCAGTACTTC
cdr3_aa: CASSFRATSPYEQYF

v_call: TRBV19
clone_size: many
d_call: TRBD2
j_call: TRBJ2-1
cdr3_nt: TGTGCCAGTTCGAGAGGGCTAGCGGGGGGCGGGTCCTACAATGAGCAGTTCTTC
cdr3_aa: CASSRGLAGGGSYNEQFF

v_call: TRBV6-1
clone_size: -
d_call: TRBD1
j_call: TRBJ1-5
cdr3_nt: TGTGCCAGCAGTGTGACAGGGATCGGCAATCAGCCCCAGCATTTT
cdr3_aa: CASSVTGIGNQPQHF

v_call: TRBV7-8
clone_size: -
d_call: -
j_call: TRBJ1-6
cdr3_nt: TGTGCCGGCAGAACAGGGAGCGCTTCACCCCTCCACTTT
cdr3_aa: CAGRTGSASPLHF

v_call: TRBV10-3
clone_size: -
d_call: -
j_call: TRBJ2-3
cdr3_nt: TGTGCCATCCCCAACGATACGCAGTATTTT
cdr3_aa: CAIPNDTQYF

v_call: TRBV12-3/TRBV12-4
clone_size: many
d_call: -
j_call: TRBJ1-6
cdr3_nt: TGTGCCACCATATCACCAACTCCAGGGCGAGGCTCACCCCTCCACTTT
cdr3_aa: CATISPTPGRGSPLHF

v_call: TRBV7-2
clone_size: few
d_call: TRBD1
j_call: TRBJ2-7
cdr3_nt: TGTGCCAGCAGCTCACAGGGGTCCTACGAGCAGTACTTC
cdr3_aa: CASSSQGSYEQYF

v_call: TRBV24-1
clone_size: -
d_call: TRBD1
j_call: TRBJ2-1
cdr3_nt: TGTGCCACCAGTGATTCGGGACAGGGGTTTGATGAGCAGTTCTTC
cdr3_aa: CATSDSGQGFDEQFF

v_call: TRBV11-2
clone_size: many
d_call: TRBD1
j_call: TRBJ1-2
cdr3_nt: TGTGCCAGCAGCTTAGGACCGGGACAGTCGTCCTATGGCTACACCTTC
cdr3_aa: CASSLGPGQSSYGYTF

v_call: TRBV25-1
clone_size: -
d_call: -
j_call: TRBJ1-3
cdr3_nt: TGTGCCAGCAGTGCTAGGACAGTCTCTGGAAACACCATATATTTT
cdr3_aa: CASSARTVSGNTIYF

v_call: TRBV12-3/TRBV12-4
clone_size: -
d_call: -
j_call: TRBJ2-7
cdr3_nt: TGTGCCAGCAGTGCCGGGACACACTACGAGCAGTACTTC
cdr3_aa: CASSAGTHYEQYF

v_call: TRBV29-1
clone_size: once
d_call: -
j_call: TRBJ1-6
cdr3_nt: TGCAGCGTTGAATTGGCCGACCGTGGTTCCCTCCACTTT
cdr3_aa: CSVELADRGSLHF

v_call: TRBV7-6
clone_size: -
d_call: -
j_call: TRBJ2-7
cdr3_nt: TGTGCCAGCAGCTTCGGTGGGATGGGATACGAGCAGTACTTC
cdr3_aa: CASSFGGMGYEQYF

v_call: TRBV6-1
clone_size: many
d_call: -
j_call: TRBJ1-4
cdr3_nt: TGTGCCAGCAGGAGATATGTGCGGACGGAGGAAAAACTGTTTTTT
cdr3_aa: CASRRYVRTEEKLFF

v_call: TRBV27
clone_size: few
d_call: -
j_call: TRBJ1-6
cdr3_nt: TGTGCCAGCAGTTTTCGGGGGGGAAGCTCCTATAATTCACCCCTCCACTTT
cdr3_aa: CASSFRGGSSYNSPLHF

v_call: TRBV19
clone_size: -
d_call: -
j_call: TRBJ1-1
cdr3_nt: TGTGCCAGTAGTACGGTGGTTTCGGGCACTGAAGCTTTCTTT
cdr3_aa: CASSTVVSGTEAFF

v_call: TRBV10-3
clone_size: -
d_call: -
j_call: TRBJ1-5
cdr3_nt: TGTGCCATCAGTGAGGTGGGGGAAAGTCAGCCCCAGCATTTT
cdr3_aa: CAISEVGESQPQHF

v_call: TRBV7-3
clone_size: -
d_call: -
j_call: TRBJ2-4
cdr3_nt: TGTGCCAGCAGCTTAGATGGATTAGCCAAAAACATTCAGTACTTC
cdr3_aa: CASSLDGLAKNIQYF

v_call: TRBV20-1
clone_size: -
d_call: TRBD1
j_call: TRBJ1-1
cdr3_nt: TGCAGTGCTAGAGCCGGACAGGACCTTGAAGCTTTCTTT
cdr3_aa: CSARAGQDLEAFF

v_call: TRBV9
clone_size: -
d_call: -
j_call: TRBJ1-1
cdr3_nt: TGTGCCAGCAGCCCCGGGCCGCTGAACACTGAAGCTTTCTTT
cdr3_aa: CASSPGPLNTEAFF

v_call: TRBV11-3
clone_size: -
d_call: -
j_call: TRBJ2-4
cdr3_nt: TGTGCCAGCAGCTTAGGACCGGGATCTCTTCAGTACTTC
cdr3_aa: CASSLGPGSLQYF

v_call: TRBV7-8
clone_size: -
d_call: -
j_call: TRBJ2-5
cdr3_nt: TGTGCCAGCAGCTTGGCCGGACAAGAAGAGACCCAGTACTTC
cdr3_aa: CASSLAGQEETQYF

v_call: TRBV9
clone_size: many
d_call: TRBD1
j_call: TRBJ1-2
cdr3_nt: TGTGCCTCCGACCGGGACAGGGAGGGTGGCTACACCTTC
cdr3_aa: CASDRDREGGYTF

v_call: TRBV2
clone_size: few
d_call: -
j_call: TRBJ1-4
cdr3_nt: TGTGCCAGCAGTTTCCGGGGGCTTGAAAAACTGTTTTTT
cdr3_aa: CASSFRGLEKLFF

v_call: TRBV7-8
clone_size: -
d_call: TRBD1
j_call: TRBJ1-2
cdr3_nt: TGTGCCAGCAGCTACTTGCCGACAGGGGATGGCTACACCTTC
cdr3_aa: CASSYLPTGDGYTF

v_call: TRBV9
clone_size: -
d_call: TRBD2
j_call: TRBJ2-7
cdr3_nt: TGTGCCAGCAGCGAGGGACTAGCGGGGTCCTACGAGCAGTACTTC
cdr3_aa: CASSEGLAGSYEQYF

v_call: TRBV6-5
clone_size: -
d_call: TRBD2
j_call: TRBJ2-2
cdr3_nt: TGTGCCAGCAGTTACTCGCGGGGGGGCGGGGAGCTGTTTTTT
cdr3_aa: CASSYSRGGGELFF

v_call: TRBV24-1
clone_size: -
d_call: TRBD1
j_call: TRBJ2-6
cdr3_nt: TGTGCCACCGGGGCCCGGACAGGGCCGGCCAGATACTCTGGGGCCAACGTCCTGACTTTC
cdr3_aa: CATGARTGPARYSGANVLTF

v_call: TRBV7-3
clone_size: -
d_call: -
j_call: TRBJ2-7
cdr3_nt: TGTGCCAGCAGCGCGGGATATATTTACGAGCAGTACTTC
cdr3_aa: CASSAGYIYEQYF

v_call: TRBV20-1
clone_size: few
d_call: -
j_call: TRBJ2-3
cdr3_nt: TGCAGTGCTAGAGGGCGGGGCGGGACAGATACGCAGTATTTT
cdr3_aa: CSARGRGGTDTQYF

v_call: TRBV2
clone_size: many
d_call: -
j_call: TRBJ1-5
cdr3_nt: TGTGCCAGCAGTGACAAGCATCCCTATAGCAATCAGCCCCAGCATTTT
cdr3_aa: CASSDKHPYSNQPQHF

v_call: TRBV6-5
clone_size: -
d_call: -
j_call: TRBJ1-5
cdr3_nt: TGTGCCAGCAGTTACCGGGAGGGTCCTGATACGCAGCATTTT
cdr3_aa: CASSYREGPDTQHF

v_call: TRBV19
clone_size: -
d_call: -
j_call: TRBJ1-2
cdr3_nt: TGTGCCAGTAGTCCAGGGTATGGCTACACCTTC
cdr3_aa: CASSPGYGYTF

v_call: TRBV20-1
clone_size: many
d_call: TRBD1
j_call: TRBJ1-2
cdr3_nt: TGCAGTGCTAGGACAGGGAGGGGAGGTGGCTACACCTTC
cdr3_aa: CSARTGRGGGYTF

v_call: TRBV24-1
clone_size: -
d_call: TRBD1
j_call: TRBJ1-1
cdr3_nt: TGTGCCACCAGTGACGTTGACCGACAGGGAATCGACACTGACGCTTTCTTT
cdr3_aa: CATSDVDRQGIDTDAFF

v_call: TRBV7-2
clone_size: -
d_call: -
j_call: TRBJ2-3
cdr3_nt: TGCGCCAGCGGTTCGGATAGCACAGATACGCAGTATTTT
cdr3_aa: CASGSDSTDTQYF

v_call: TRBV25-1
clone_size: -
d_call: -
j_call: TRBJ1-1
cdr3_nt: TGTGCCAGCAGTGTTGACGGAATGAACACTGAAGCTTTCTTT
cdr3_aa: CASSVDGMNTEAFF

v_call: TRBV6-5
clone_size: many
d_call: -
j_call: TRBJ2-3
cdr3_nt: TGTGCCAGCGCCCCCAGGGTGATAGATACGCAGTATTTT
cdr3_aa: CASAPRVIDTQYF

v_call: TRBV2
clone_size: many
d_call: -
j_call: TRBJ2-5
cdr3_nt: TGTGCCAGCAGCGTCCAGTGGGGTCAAGAGACCCAGTACTTC
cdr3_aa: CASSVQWGQETQYF

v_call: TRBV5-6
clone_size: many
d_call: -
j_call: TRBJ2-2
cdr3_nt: TGTGCCAGCACCGGGACATCGAACACCGGGGAGCTGTTTTTT
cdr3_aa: CASTGTSNTGELFF

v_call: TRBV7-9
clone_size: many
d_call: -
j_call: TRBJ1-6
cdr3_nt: TGTGCCAGCAGCTCGGGACATAATAATTCACCCCTCCACTTT
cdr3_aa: CASSSGHNNSPLHF